This passage covers 8 T cell receptor beta chains from one sample sequenced in a study of OX40 agonist ivuxolimab in advanced cancers. Profiling relied on immunoSEQ multiplex PCR, and the TCRdb table lists in-frame clones only, not all of them. The repertoire holds approximately 66,000 clones, 85% seen once, with about 0.76% in the top ten. Sequencing used CD4+ or CD8+ T cells sorted from blood, obtained in a trial of the OX40 agonist ivuxolimab. Receptors were obtained from an adult with an advanced solid tumor such as melanoma, head and neck, liver or kidney cancer.

The chain joins TRBV30 to TRBJ2-2, with unresolved D. The CDR3 consists of 13 residues. Trimming shortened V by 2 bases and J by 5 bases, and 9 bases separated the two germline ends. Germline CDR1 GTSNPN, CDR2 SVGIG (reference sequence). CDR3 sequence (DNA): TGTGCCTGGAGTCGCGCCTCAACCGGGGAGCTGTTTTTT. Translated: CAWSRASTGELFF.

J is TRBJ2-3 and V is TRBV25-1; 9 bases match TRBD1. The germline V gene has CDR1 MGHDK and CDR2 SYGVNS. CDR3 length: 14 amino acids. The ends lost 11 bases at V and 5 bases at J; junction bases unmatched: 11. The chain's CDR3 is CAGSGTGPQDTQYF. CDR3 sequence (DNA): TGTGCCGGTTCCGGGACAGGGCCTCAAGATACGCAGTATTTT. The entire variable domain, with the rest obtained from reference TRBV25-1 and TRBJ2-3, is as follows: EADIYQTPRYLVIGTGKKITLECSQTMGHDKMYWYQQDPGMELHLIHYSYGVNSTEKGDLSSESTVSRIRTEHFPLTLESARPSHTSQYLCAGSGTGPQDTQYFGPGTRLTVL.

The chain uses TRBV19 and TRBJ1-1; no definite D call. This CDR3 region has 16 residues. The V gene's germline CDR1 is LNHDA and CDR2 SQIVND (reference sequence). The V and J ends lost 3 bases and 6 bases respectively, with 20 bases between them. The CDR3 region has the DNA TGTGCCAGTAGTATCGCCCAAGCTCCAGGTAGCGCTGAAGCTTTCTTT. Translating it yields CASSIAQAPGSAEAFF.

This chain joins TRBV2 and TRBJ2-2; 8 nucleotides align to TRBD1. J lost 4 bases, V lost 11 bases, and 6 bases had no gene match. The CDR3 runs 13 residues. Per the germline V gene, CDR1 is SNHLY and CDR2 is FYNNEI. CDR3 nucleotides: TGTGCCGGGGGCGGACAGGGCACCGGGGAGCTGTTTTTT. This gives the protein CAGGGQGTGELFF.

In DNA form, the CDR3 reads TGTGCCAGCAGCCCGGAGGACGGTGAAAAACTGTTTTTT. Translating it yields CASSPEDGEKLFF. This chain links TRBV5-5 with TRBJ1-4; D unclear. The CDR3 sequence is 13 residues long. V was clipped by 4 bases and J by 7 bases, with 11 bases between them. The germline V gene has CDR1 SGHKS and CDR2 YYEKEE (reference sequence).

This clone has only a few counts. At one end the junction does not follow the germline gene, possibly because of a read error. The rearrangement joins TRBV14 to TRBJ1-1; TRBD1 is a possible D gene (6 bases). Germline CDR1 SGHDN, CDR2 FVKESK. CDR3 size: 17 residues. CDR3 residues: CASSEDKYAQGRTEAFF. For the CDR3, the DNA is TGTGCCAGCAGCGAAGATAAATACGCACAGGGACGCACTGAAGCTTTCTTT.

The V call is TRBV18, the J call TRBJ2-5, with TRBD2 identical over 12 bases. Germline V gives CDR1 KGHSH, CDR2 LQKENI. The trim removed 3 bases at V and 4 bases at J, leaving 3 bases unmatched. The CDR3 consists of 15 residues. CDR3 loop: CASSPTSGSRETQYF. Here the CDR3 DNA reads TGTGCCAGCTCACCGACTAGCGGGAGTCGAGAGACCCAGTACTTC.

The chain couples TRBV7-9 to TRBJ2-3, with 8 nucleotides matching TRBD1. This CDR3 comprises 15 residues. Germline trimming cut 6 bases from V and 3 bases from J; bases unmatched to any gene: 8. Germline V gives CDR1 SEHNR, CDR2 FQNEAQ (reference sequence). CDR3 sequence: CASRRRQGKTDTQYF. In DNA, the CDR3 is TGTGCCAGCAGGAGAAGACAGGGGAAGACAGATACGCAGTATTTT.